What follows is one T cell receptor beta chain and its context. Its antigen is still unknown. Base qualities are not recorded, but no much larger clone differs from it by a single base. The time point label on this specimen signifies: 4 weeks on oral tofacitinib. The sample's treatment or condition label is to be understood as: oral pan-JAK inhibitor, 5-10 mg twice daily. Lesional scalp punch biopsies and peripheral blood were obtained from alopecia areata patients. PBMCs were separated by density centrifugation and stained for CD3, CD4 and CD8, after which CD4+ and CD8+ T cells were sorted on a FACSAria. The library was built by means of the immunoSEQ multiplex PCR assay. To provide template for TCR sequencing, every sample had RNA extracted and reverse transcribed into cDNA. SuperScript III was used for first-strand cDNA synthesis, primed with a 2:1 mix of oligo-dT and random hexamers. A synthetic immune receptor repertoire was used to measure amplification bias, and any remaining bias was corrected computationally. The published analysis was carried out like this. Raw reads were preprocessed to remove errors, and CDR3 was defined by IMGT conventions from the conserved cysteine to phenylalanine. Clonality was computed as 1 minus the Shannon entropy, with the entropy normalized by log2 of the number of productive unique TCRs. Whether each scalp clone was CD4 or CD8 was inferred by checking scalp TCRbeta sequences against the CD4 and CD8 repertoires from sorted blood. Entries here come from immuneACCESS through TCRdb and include only in-frame sequences with V and J called. Some clones fail to appear in such tables; in the studies checked, an unresolved V gene covers under half of the shortfall, and the cause of the remainder is unknown. The V and J calls and clone size were taken over from that table, and D and trimming were inferred from the DNA. The sample table contains 200,000 to 250,000 clones; only one count was recorded for about 50% of them. The ten largest clones take up roughly 1.5% of the sample.

This sample stems from a study of CD8+ T cells in alopecia areata listed by TCRdb under 2018. Notes on the research overall: Treated patients were enrolled in an open-label pilot trial of oral tofacitinib at 5 to 10 mg twice daily for moderate-to-severe alopecia areata. Patients stayed on tofacitinib for 6 to 18 months and then had 6 months of follow-up off drug so that delayed response and recurrence could be assessed. For the treated patients, the SALT score, which quantifies what percentage of scalp surface area is affected, served as the measure of disease severity. The study used high-throughput TCRbeta sequencing to examine T cell clonal expansion in alopecia areata, in both the C3H/HeJ mouse model and human patients. Scalp tissue and sorted CD4+ and CD8+ peripheral blood T cells from patchy and totalis/universalis alopecia areata patients and from healthy controls were covered by human TCRbeta sequencing. Tofacitinib-treated patients had biopsies at baseline and at 4 and 24 weeks of treatment, with a later scalp biopsy in several patients. Scalp clonality was compared across normal scalp (n=4), patchy alopecia areata scalp (n=8), and alopecia totalis/universalis scalp (n=8). RNA was extracted with the PAXgene miRNA kit for fixed scalp, the miRNeasy kit for PBMCs, and the RNeasy kit for mouse skin. immunoSEQ multiplex PCR using 35 Vbeta forward primers and 13 Jbeta reverse primers was used to amplify TCRbeta CDR3 regions. The study at large found these results: Resident alphabeta T cells in normal human skin are also sequenced, complicating scalp TCR repertoire analysis, unlike mouse skin dominated by gammadelta T cells. Compared with normal scalp, lesional scalp, particularly in alopecia totalis/universalis, had higher clonality and more expanded CD8+ clones, which suggests antigenic drive. Many expanded lesional clones persisted in scalp and blood during tofacitinib treatment, which may partly explain relapse after stopping treatment. TCR sequences shared between patients were less clear than in mice, possibly partly because of HLA diversity in the patient population. Tofacitinib significantly decreased scalp clonality and the number of expanded CD8+ clones among the top 100 scalp clones. Because the treated cohort was small and had only one nonresponder, larger studies are needed to examine links between baseline CD8+ expansion and response.

From the cysteine through the phenylalanine, the CDR3 covers 11 amino acids. Of the read, only the CDR3 DNA is kept; its 33 bases are in frame from base 1. The germline V gene specifies SQVTM as CDR1 and ANQGSEA as CDR2. V sheds 7 bases and J sheds 8 bases, leaving 12 bases between their ends. This chain is built from TRBV29-1 and TRBJ2-1; the D region is possibly TRBD1 or TRBD2, each matching across 7 bases. The source material was CD4+ T cells sorted from blood, sampled at week 4, from a patient treated with tofacitinib. The receptor was derived from a human donor with alopecia areata. The CDR3 region: CSAQGGDEQFF. The nucleotides read TGCAGCGCCCAGGGGGGGGATGAGCAGTTCTTC.